This T cell receptor (beta chain) was profiled in a study of blood T cell repertoires in COVID-19. Whole-study context: PBMCs, B-cell-depleted T cells, or T cells provided the cDNA or gDNA that made up the material.

In the study's own analysis: Scientists estimated how many nucleated cells there were by amplifying reference gene primers. TCRdb's table, derived via immunoSEQ multiplex PCR, lists solely in-frame clones and lacks some. The DNA gave D and trimming, while V, J and clone size come from that table. The table shows 200,000 to 250,000 clones, with roughly 84% occurring only once. Symptom resolution, clearance, or two negative PCRs marked donors in Cohort 3 as recovered. Sequencing was carried out using PBMCs or T cells enriched from blood (not recorded which). This receptor was obtained from a woman aged 40-49 years who had recovered from COVID-19.

CDR3 DNA: TGCGCCAGCAGCTTGGAGCCTAGCGGAAACACCGGGGAGCTGTTTTTT. It encodes CASSLEPSGNTGELFF. V is TRBV5-1 and J is TRBJ2-2, with 7 bases fitting TRBD2. CDR3 size: 16 residues. V was pared by 0 bases and J by 2 bases, with 4 bases of the junction left unmatched. The germline CDR1 and CDR2 sequences are SGHRS and YFSETQ.